This T cell receptor beta chain emerged from a study of T cell repertoires in cytomegalovirus infection. Study information: TCR beta signatures that were public indicated CMV infection and matching HLA type.

MiXCR, applied by TCRdb to the reads, yields one record per CDR3 protein. The profile shows about 770,000 distinct CDR3 sequences, 25% to 30% of them singletons. The J segment lost 4 bases and the V segment lost 5 bases, leaving 7 bases of the junction unmatched. Germline values: CDR1 SEHNR, CDR2 FQNEAQ (reference sequence). This CDR3 is 15 amino acids long. This clonotype was seen repeatedly, ten times or more. The target antigen is unknown. The receptor's source is a human donor in good health (CMV status not recorded). Some clones in this sample may be carry-over from other donors' samples. The genes are TRBV7-9 and TRBJ2-5, with 10 bases identical to TRBD1. The sequencing used cultured CD8+ T cells from PBMCs, collected from culture after CMV antigen stimulation. In DNA, the CDR3 is TGTGCCAGCAGCCCCCCGACAGGGGGCTCAGAGACCCAGTACTTC. It yields the protein CASSPPTGGSETQYF.